Only one count was recorded for the clone carrying this TCR beta chain. Its antigen is not known. Other DNA sequences within the sample encode an identical CDR3. The data are from a study of T cell responses to AZD1222 COVID-19 vaccine. About the study: Second doses were pooled across both intervals (about 4 or about 12 weeks). Study-level points and caveats: Variant regions that are unmutated are reportedly the target of nearly half of spike-specific TCRs. Following two doses of AZD1222, Spike-specific TCR breadth and depth rose.

Assay used: immunoSEQ multiplex PCR; TCRdb lists only in-frame clones, some missing. The sample has 200,000 or so clones, 90% to 95% seen once. The length of the CDR3 is 12 residues. Germline V gene sequence: CDR1 MNHNS, CDR2 SASEGT. Trimming shortened V by 0 bases and J by 7 bases, and 4 bases separated the two germline ends. The rearrangement joins TRBV6-1 to TRBJ1-5, with no clear D. This clonotype originated in an adult in good health. Sequencing was performed on peripheral blood, taken on day 0 of AZD1222 vaccination. This chain's CDR3 is CASSEARQPQHF. The CDR3 bases are TGTGCCAGCAGTGAAGCAAGGCAGCCCCAGCATTTT.